This entry describes one TCR beta chain. Its target is not known. This record comes from a study of T cells in narcolepsy. Study-wide results and limits: Autoreactive HCRT-specific and TRIB2-specific clonotypes were marked in same-patient CSF-versus-blood CD4+ comparisons.

Data came from immunoSEQ multiplex PCR; TCRdb stores just in-frame clones and leaves some out. The repertoire consists of tens of thousands of clones, with 70% to 90% occurring once and the leading ten covering approximately 1.2%. Sequenced input: CD45RA- memory CD4+ T cells from PBMCs. The receptor was derived from a human donor with narcolepsy.

The CDR3 is CASNPAGTGAYEQYF. CDR3 sequence (DNA): TGTGCCAGCAATCCCGCCGGGACAGGGGCCTACGAGCAGTACTTC. The V call is TRBV6-1, the J call TRBJ2-7; 10 bases line up with TRBD1. Germline CDR1 MNHNS, CDR2 SASEGT. The CDR3 consists of 15 residues. V lost 7 bases, J lost 2 bases, and 8 bases stayed unmatched.